These T cell receptor beta chains were read from a single sample in a study of molecular identifiers for immune sequencing clone quantification. TCRdb called the PCR reads again in MiXCR, with one record for every CDR3 protein. The table has hundreds of thousands of distinct CDR3 sequences, about 25% seen once. Sequencing used naive CD8+ T cells from blood, with Jurkat cell RNA spiked in. These receptors were collected from a human donor in good health. Some libraries in this study had Jurkat cell RNA spiked in. The CDR3 runs from the conserved cysteine through the conserved F or W. The D gene is left open where the match is weak. The size field is filled for only some rows; it gives once, few, many or a size class.

>15|TRBD2|TRBJ2-7|TRBV27|.
CASSSRLAGVDEQYF
TGTGCCAGCAGTTCCCGACTAGCGGGAGTGGACGAGCAGTACTTC
>14|.|TRBJ2-7|TRBV19|.
CASSIPGVPYEQYF
TGTGCCAGTAGTATACCCGGGGTCCCCTACGAGCAGTACTTC
>14|.|TRBJ2-2|TRBV7-9|many
CASSSNRNTGELFF
TGTGCCAGCAGCTCTAATCGGAACACCGGGGAGCTGTTTTTT
>16|TRBD2|TRBJ2-2|TRBV29-1|.
CSVLGLAGAVTGELFF
TGCAGCGTTTTGGGACTAGCGGGAGCGGTAACCGGGGAGCTGTTTTTT
>13|.|TRBJ1-1|TRBV12-3/TRBV12-4|few
CASSLVLGGEAFF
TGTGCCAGCAGTTTAGTATTAGGTGGGGAAGCTTTCTTT
>17|TRBD2|TRBJ2-1|TRBV3-1|.
CASRYGLAGGLIDEQFF
TGTGCCAGCAGATACGGACTAGCGGGGGGCCTGATCGATGAGCAGTTCTTC
>15|TRBD2|TRBJ2-5|TRBV29-1|many
CSVEGSGRARETQYF
TGCAGCGTTGAAGGTAGCGGGAGGGCCCGAGAGACCCAGTACTTC
>17|.|TRBJ2-7|TRBV4-1|many
CASSPTNREPSSYEQYF
TGCGCCAGCAGCCCGACGAACCGGGAACCCAGCTCCTACGAGCAGTACTTC
>15|.|TRBJ2-3|TRBV6-6|many
CASSGGGQITDTQYF
TGTGCCAGCAGTGGGGGGGGGCAAATCACAGATACGCAGTATTTT
>18|.|TRBJ2-3|TRBV11-2|.
CASSLDWGLAPSTDTQYF
TGTGCCAGCAGCTTAGACTGGGGGCTAGCGCCTAGCACAGATACGCAGTATTTT
>15|TRBD2|TRBJ2-7|TRBV4-3|.
CASSQEWDYLYEQYF
TGCGCCAGCAGCCAGGAATGGGACTACCTATACGAGCAGTACTTC
>13|.|TRBJ1-6|TRBV7-9|few
CASSPLENSPLHF
TGTGCCAGCAGCCCCCTAGAGAATTCACCCCTCCACTTT
>14|.|TRBJ2-5|TRBV11-2|.
CASSLIAGPETRYF
TGTGCCAGCAGCTTAATAGCCGGTCCCGAGACCCGGTACTTC